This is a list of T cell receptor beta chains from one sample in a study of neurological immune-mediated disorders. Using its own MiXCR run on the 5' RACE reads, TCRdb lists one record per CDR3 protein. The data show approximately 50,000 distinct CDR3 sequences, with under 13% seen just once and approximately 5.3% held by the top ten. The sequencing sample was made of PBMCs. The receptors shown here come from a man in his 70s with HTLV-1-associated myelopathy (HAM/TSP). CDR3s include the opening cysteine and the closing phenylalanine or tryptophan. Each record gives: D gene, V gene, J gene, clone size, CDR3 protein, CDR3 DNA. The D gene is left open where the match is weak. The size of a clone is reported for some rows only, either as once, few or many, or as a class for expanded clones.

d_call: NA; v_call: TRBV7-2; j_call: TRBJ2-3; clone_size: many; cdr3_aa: CASSLRQRSLFTDTQYF; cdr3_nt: TGTGCCAGCAGCTTACGACAGAGGTCCCTCTTCACAGATACGCAGTATTTT
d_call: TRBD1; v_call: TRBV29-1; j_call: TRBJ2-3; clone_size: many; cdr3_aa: CSVSDRGRGDTQYF; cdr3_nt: TGCAGCGTTTCGGACAGGGGGCGCGGAGATACGCAGTATTTT
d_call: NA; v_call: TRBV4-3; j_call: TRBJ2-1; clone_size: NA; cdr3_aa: CASSLLIGADNEQFF; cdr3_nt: TGCGCCAGCAGCCTCCTCATAGGGGCGGACAATGAGCAGTTCTTC
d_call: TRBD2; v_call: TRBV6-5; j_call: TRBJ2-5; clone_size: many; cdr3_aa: CASSYAGVGETQYF; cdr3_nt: TGTGCCAGCAGTTACGCGGGAGTTGGGGAGACCCAGTACTTC
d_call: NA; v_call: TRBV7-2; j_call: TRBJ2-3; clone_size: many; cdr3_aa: CASSFPGSGLDTQYF; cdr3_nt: TGTGCCAGCAGCTTCCCCGGGAGTGGGCTGGATACGCAGTATTTT
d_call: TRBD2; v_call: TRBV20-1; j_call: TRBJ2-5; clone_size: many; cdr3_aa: CSARRGTSRRETQYF; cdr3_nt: TGCAGTGCTAGGAGGGGGACTAGCAGGAGGGAGACCCAGTACTTC
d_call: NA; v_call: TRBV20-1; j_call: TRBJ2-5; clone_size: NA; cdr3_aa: CSARDGTWLETQYF; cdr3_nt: TGTAGTGCTAGAGATGGGACATGGCTGGAGACCCAGTACTTC
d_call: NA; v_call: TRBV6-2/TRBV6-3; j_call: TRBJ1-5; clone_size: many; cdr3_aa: CASSYYGGNQPQHF; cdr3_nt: TGTGCCAGCAGTTACTATGGGGGGAATCAGCCCCAGCATTTT
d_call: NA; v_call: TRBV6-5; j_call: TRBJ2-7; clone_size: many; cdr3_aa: CASSRLLDWGPFYEQYF; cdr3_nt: TGTGCCAGCAGCCGCCTCCTTGACTGGGGACCCTTCTACGAGCAGTACTTC
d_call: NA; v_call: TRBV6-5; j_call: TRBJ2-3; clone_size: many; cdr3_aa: CASRNRDKGTDTQYF; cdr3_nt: TGTGCCAGCAGGAACCGGGACAAGGGGACAGATACGCAGTATTTT
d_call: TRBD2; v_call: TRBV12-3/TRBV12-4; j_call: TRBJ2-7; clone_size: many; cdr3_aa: CASSLTGRNAEQYF; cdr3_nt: TGTGCCAGCAGTTTAACCGGGAGGAACGCCGAGCAGTACTTC
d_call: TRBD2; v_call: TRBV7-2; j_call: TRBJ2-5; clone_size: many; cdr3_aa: CASSSSPSGAQYF; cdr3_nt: TGTGCCAGCAGCTCTTCCCCTAGCGGGGCCCAGTACTTC
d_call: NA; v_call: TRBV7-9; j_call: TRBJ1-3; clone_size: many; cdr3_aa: CASSLDRDSLYGLSGNTIYF; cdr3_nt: TGTGCCAGCAGCTTAGATCGGGACTCCCTTTATGGCCTCTCTGGAAACACCATATATTTT
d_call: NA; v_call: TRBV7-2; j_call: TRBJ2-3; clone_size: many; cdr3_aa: CASSSSVGSTPADTQYF; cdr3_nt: TGTGCCAGCAGCTCCTCGGTAGGGTCTACCCCCGCAGATACGCAGTATTTT
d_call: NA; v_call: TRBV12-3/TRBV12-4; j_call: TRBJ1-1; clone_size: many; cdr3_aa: CASRRTRTTEAFF; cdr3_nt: TGTGCCAGCAGGAGGACGAGGACCACTGAAGCTTTCTTT
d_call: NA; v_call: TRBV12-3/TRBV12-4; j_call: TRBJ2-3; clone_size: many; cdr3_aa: CASGTQREAQYF; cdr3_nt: TGTGCCAGCGGGACGCAGCGCGAGGCGCAGTATTTT
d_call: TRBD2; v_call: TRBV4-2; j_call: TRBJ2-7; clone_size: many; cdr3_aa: CASSQEAGGGLAPLSYEQYF; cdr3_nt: TGTGCCAGCAGCCAAGAAGCGGGGGGGGGACTAGCGCCACTCTCCTACGAGCAGTACTTC
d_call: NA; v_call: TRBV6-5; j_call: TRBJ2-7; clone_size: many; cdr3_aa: CASSYGAESSYEQYF; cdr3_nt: TGTGCCAGCAGTTATGGCGCGGAGAGCTCCTACGAGCAGTACTTC
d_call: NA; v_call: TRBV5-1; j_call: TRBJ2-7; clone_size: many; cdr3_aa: CASRRGDYEQYF; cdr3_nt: TGCGCCAGCAGGAGAGGAGACTACGAGCAGTACTTC
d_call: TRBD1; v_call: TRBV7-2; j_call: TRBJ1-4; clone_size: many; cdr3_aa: CASSRTGGLNEKLFF; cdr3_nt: TGTGCCAGCAGCCGTACAGGGGGCCTAAATGAAAAACTGTTTTTT
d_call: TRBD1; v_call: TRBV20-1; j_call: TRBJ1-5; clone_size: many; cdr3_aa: CSALRTGTLNQPQHF; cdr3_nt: TGCAGTGCCCTTCGGACAGGGACCCTCAATCAGCCCCAGCATTTT
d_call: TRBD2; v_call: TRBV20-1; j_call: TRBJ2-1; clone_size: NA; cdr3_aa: CSARSLAEGINEQFF; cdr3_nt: TGCAGTGCTAGGTCCCTAGCGGAGGGGATCAATGAGCAGTTCTTC
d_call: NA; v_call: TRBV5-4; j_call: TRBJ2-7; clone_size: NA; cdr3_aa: CASSLEGLPYEQYF; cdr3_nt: TGTGCCAGCAGCTTGGAGGGACTTCCCTACGAGCAGTACTTC
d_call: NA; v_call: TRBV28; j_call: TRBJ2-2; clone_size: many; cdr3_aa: CASSFAELVSGELFF; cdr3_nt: TGTGCCAGCAGTTTTGCGGAGCTTGTGAGCGGGGAGCTGTTTTTT
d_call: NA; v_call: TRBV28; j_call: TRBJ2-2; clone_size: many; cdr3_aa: CASTPGIPGELFF; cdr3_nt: TGTGCCAGCACCCCGGGGATACCCGGGGAGCTGTTTTTT
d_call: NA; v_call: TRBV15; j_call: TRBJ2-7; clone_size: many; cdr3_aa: CATSGDWASKQYF; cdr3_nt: TGTGCCACCAGCGGGGACTGGGCCTCTAAGCAGTACTTC
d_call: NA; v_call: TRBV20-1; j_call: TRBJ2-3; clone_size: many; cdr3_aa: CSARDGGSGGDTQYF; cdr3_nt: TGCAGTGCTAGAGATGGTGGGAGTGGTGGAGATACGCAGTATTTT
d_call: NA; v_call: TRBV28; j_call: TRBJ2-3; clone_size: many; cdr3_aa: CASSFSGAGVADTQYF; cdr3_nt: TGTGCCAGCAGTTTCAGCGGAGCTGGAGTTGCAGATACGCAGTATTTT
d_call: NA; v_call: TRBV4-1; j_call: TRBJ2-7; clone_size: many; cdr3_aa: CASSQILTGGGSFYEQYF; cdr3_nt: TGCGCCAGCAGCCAAATACTAACGGGTGGCGGAAGTTTCTACGAGCAGTACTTC
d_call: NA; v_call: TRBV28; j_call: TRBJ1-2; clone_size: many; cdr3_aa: CASSLVGGGYRSNYGYTF; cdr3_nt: TGTGCCAGCAGTTTAGTAGGAGGGGGATATAGATCTAACTATGGCTACACCTTC
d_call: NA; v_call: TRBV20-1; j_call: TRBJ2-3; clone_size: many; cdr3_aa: CSARDGGWAGREGGTQYF; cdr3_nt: TGCAGTGCTAGAGATGGGGGTTGGGCCGGGAGAGAAGGTGGAACGCAGTATTTT
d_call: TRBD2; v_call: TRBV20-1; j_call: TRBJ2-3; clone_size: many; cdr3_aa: CSARDSSGRFLGTDTQYF; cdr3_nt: TGCAGTGCTAGAGATAGCAGCGGGAGGTTCCTAGGCACAGATACGCAGTATTTT
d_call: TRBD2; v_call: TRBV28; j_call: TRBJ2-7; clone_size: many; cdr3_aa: CASSHYTGRPYEQYF; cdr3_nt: TGTGCCAGCAGCCACTACACCGGGAGGCCCTACGAGCAGTACTTC
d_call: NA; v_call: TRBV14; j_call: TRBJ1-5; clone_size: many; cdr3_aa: CASSQDRLGSQPQHF; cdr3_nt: TGTGCCAGCAGCCAAGATAGACTTGGGTCTCAGCCCCAGCATTTT
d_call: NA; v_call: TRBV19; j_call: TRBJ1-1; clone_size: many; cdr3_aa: CASTRELSTEAFF; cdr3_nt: TGTGCCAGTACCAGGGAGCTCTCCACTGAAGCTTTCTTT
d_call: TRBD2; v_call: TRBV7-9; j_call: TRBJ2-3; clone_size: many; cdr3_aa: CASSLGSSSGRNTQYF; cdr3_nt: TGTGCCAGCAGCTTAGGCTCCTCGAGCGGGAGGAATACGCAGTATTTT
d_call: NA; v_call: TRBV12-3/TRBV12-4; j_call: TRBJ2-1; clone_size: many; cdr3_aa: CASSPLGKDHNEQFF; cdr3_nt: TGTGCCAGCAGCCCCCTGGGTAAGGACCACAATGAGCAGTTCTTC
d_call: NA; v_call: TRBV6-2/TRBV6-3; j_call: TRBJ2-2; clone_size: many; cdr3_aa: CASRPLGTGELFF; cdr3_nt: TGTGCCAGCCGACCTTTGGGCACCGGGGAGCTGTTTTTT
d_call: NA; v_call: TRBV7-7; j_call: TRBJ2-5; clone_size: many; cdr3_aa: CASTPGTGLERETQYF; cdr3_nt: TGTGCCAGCACCCCCGGGACTGGGCTTGAGAGGGAGACCCAGTACTTC
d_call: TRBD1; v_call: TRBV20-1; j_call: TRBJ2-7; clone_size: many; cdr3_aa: CSVGTVSYEQYF; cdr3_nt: TGCAGTGTTGGGACAGTTTCCTACGAGCAGTACTTC
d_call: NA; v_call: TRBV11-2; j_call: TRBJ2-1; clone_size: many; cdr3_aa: CASSLLRTAYNEQFF; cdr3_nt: TGTGCCAGCAGCTTACTCCGCACAGCGTACAATGAGCAGTTCTTC
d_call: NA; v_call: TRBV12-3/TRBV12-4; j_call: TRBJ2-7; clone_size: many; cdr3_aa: CASRRETGNEQYF; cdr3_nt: TGTGCCAGCCGGAGGGAGACAGGTAACGAGCAGTACTTC
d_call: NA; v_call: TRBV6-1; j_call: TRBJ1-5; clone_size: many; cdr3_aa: CASSSGIWQPQHF; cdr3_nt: TGTGCCAGCAGTTCAGGGATATGGCAGCCCCAGCATTTT
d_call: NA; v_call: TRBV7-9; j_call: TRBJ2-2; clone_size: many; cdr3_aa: CASSRSTGPGELFF; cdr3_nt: TGTGCCAGCTCAAGGTCGACAGGCCCCGGGGAGCTGTTTTTT
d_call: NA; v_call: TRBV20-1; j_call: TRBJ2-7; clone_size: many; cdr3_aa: CSAGRQNSYEQYF; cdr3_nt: TGCAGTGCTGGGAGACAGAACTCCTACGAGCAGTACTTC
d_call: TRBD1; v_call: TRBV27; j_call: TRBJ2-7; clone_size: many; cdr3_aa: CASSPTGAGEQYF; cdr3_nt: TGTGCCAGCAGTCCTACAGGGGCGGGCGAGCAGTACTTC
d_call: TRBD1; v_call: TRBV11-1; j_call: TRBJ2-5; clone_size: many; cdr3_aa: CASSPRRTGQETQYF; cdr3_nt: TGTGCCAGCAGCCCCCGACGGACAGGACAAGAGACCCAGTACTTC
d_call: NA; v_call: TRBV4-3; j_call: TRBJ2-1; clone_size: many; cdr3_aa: CASSQELVTPGFF; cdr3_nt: TGCGCCAGCAGCCAAGAACTAGTCACGCCGGGGTTCTTC
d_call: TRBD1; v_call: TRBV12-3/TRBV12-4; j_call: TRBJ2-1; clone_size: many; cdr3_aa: CASSSRQGKFF; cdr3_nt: TGTGCCAGCAGTTCCCGACAGGGAAAGTTCTTC
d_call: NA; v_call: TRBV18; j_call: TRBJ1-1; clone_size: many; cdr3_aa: CASSQGDGSEAFF; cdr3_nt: TGTGCCAGCTCACAGGGTGACGGCTCCGAAGCTTTCTTT
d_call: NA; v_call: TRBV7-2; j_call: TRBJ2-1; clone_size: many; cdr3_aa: CASSLVGGRDNEQFF; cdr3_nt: TGTGCCAGCAGCTTAGTTGGGGGGAGAGACAATGAGCAGTTCTTC
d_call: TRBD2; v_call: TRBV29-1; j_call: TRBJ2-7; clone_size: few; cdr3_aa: CSVGGRARNEQYF; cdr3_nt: TGCAGCGTCGGCGGGAGGGCCAGAAACGAGCAGTACTTC
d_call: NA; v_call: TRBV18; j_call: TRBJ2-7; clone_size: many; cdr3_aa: CASSPSRNVYEQYF; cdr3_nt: TGTGCCAGCTCACCGTCTCGCAACGTCTACGAGCAGTACTTC